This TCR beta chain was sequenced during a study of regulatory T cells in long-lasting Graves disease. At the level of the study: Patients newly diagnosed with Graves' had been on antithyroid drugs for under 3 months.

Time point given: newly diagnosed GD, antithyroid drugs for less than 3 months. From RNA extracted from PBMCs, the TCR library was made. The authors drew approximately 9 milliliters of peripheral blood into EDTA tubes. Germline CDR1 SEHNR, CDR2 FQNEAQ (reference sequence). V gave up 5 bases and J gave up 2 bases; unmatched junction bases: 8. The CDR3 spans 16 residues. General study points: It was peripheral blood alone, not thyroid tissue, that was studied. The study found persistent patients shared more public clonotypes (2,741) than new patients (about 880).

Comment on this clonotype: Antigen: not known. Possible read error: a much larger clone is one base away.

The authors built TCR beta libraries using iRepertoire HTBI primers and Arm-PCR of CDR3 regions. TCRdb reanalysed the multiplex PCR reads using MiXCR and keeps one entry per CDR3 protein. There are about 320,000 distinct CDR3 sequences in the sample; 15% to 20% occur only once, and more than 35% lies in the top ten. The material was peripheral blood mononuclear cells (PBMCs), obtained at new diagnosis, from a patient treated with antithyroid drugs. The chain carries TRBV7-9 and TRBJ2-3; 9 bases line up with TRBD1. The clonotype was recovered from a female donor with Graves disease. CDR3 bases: TGTGCCAGCAGCATAGGGACAGGGCCTTTCACAGATACGCAGTATTTT. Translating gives CASSIGTGPFTDTQYF.